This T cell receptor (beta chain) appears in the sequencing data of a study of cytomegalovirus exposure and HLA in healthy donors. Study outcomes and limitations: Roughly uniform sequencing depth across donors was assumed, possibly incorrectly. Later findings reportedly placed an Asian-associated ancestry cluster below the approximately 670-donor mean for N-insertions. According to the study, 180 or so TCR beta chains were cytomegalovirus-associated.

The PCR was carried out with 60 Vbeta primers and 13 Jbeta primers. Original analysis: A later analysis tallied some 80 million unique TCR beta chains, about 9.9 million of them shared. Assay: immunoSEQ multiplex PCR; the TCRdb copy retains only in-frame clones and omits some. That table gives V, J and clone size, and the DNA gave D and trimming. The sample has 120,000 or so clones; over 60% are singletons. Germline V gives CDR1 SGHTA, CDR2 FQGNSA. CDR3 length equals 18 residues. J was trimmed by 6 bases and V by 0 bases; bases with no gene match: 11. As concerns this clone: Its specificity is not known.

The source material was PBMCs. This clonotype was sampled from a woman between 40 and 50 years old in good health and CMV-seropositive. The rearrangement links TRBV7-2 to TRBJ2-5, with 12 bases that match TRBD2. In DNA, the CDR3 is TGTGCCAGCAGCTTAGCGACTAGCGGGAGTTTCCCCCGAAAGACCCAGTACTTC. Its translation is CASSLATSGSFPRKTQYF.